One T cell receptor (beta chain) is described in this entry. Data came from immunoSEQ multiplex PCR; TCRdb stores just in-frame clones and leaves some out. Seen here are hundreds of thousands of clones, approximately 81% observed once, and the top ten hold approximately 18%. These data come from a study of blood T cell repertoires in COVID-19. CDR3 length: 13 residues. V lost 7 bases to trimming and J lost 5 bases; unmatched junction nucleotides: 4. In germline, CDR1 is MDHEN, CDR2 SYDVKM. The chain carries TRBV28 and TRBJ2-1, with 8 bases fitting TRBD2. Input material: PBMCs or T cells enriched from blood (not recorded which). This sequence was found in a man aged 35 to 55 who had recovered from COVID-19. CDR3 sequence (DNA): TGTGCCAGCATCCCTAGCGGGCACAATGAGCAGTTCTTC. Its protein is CASIPSGHNEQFF.